The clone carrying this TCR beta chain was seen more than once but under ten times. Blood sampling was done at baseline, cycle 4 day 1, and cycle 7 day 1. The data were taken from a study of OX40 agonist ivuxolimab in advanced cancers. Turning to the study itself: Patients assigned to dose escalation were diagnosed with hepatocellular carcinoma, melanoma, renal cell or head and neck cancer.

The CDR3 runs to 12 residues. CDR1 and CDR2 from the germline V gene are MNHNS and SASEGT. With 9 bases clipped from V and 2 bases from J, the junction kept 3 bases outside the gene matches. Libraries were prepared by immunoSEQ multiplex PCR; TCRdb keeps only in-frame clonotypes and omits some of them. The table records over 55,000 clones, approximately 86% of them present only once. The origin of this receptor is an adult with an advanced solid tumor such as melanoma, head and neck, liver or kidney cancer. V gene TRBV6-1 combines with J gene TRBJ2-5; 7 bases match TRBD1. This sample comprised CD4+ or CD8+ T cells sorted from blood, obtained in a trial of the OX40 agonist ivuxolimab. CDR3 DNA sequence: TGTGCCAGTCCGGGACAGCAAGAGACCCAGTACTTC. This encodes CASPGQQETQYF.